This is a list of T cell receptor beta chains from one sample in a study of glioma-infiltrating T cells. MiXCR, run by TCRdb on the multiplex PCR reads, gives a single entry per CDR3 protein. The sample has 150,000 or so distinct CDR3 sequences; roughly two fifths are singletons. Sequences were obtained from glioma tissue, nonneoplastic brain tissue, or PBMCs (not recorded which). The receptors here all came from a human donor with low-grade glioma or glioblastoma, undergoing nonglioma brain surgery, or in good health (not recorded which). Both conserved end residues are part of each CDR3. A D gene is named only where the DNA matches it firmly. A row's size may be missing; if present it is once, few, many or a size class.

V gene	J gene	D gene	clone size	CDR3 DNA	CDR3 protein
TRBV6-2/TRBV6-3	TRBJ1-1	-	-	TGTGCCAGCAGTTACTCGTTGGGGAACACTGGAGCTTTCTTT	CASSYSLGNTGAFF
TRBV7-9	TRBJ2-5	TRBD1	-	TGTGCCAGCAGCTTAGTCGGGACAGCTATCCAAGAGACCCAGTACTTC	CASSLVGTAIQETQYF
TRBV6-4	TRBJ1-2	TRBD1	-	TGTGCCAGCAGTACAGGCCCCTACAGGGGAGGAGGCTACACCTTC	CASSTGPYRGGGYTF
TRBV7-9	TRBJ2-7	-	-	TGTGCCAGCAGCTCGACGACCGGGACTCCCTACGAGCAGTACTTC	CASSSTTGTPYEQYF
TRBV20-1	TRBJ1-2	-	-	TGCAGTGCTCGAGACAGAATCGGTGGCTACACCTTC	CSARDRIGGYTF
TRBV7-2	TRBJ2-1	-	few	TGTGCCAGCAGCTCGACACAGGGATCCAACAATGAGCAGTTCTTC	CASSSTQGSNNEQFF
TRBV6-1	TRBJ2-1	TRBD1	few	TGTGCCAGCAGGCACGGGACAGGGGGTAGGAATGAGCAGTTCTTC	CASRHGTGGRNEQFF
TRBV18	TRBJ1-1	-	once	TGTGCCAGCTCACCGAAAGACATGAGCACTGAAGCTTTCTTT	CASSPKDMSTEAFF
TRBV5-8	TRBJ1-3	-	-	TGTGCCAGCAGTTATGGGCTCACATCTGGAAACACCATATATTTT	CASSYGLTSGNTIYF
TRBV6-1	TRBJ2-5	-	-	TGTGCCAGCAGTTTATTGGGGCAAGAGACCCAGTACTTC	CASSLLGQETQYF
TRBV28	TRBJ1-2	-	once	TGTGCCAGCAGTTTGGTCGGACTTGGGGGCTACACCTTC	CASSLVGLGGYTF
TRBV6-2/TRBV6-3	TRBJ2-3	TRBD2	many	TGTGCCAGCAGTTACGGAGCGGGAGCGAGCACAGATACGCAGTATTTT	CASSYGAGASTDTQYF
TRBV6-1	TRBJ1-6	-	many	TGTGCCAGCAGTCAGGAAGCTAATTCACCCCTCCACTTT	CASSQEANSPLHF
TRBV4-2	TRBJ2-7	TRBD1	-	TGTGCCAGCAGCCGAACCGGGACAGAGTCCTACGAGCAGTACTTC	CASSRTGTESYEQYF
TRBV7-9	TRBJ2-5	-	-	TGTGCCAGCAGCGGGGGAGTATGGCAGACCCAGTACTTC	CASSGGVWQTQYF